The source of this T cell receptor (beta chain) is a study of T-cell memory formation after mild COVID-19. Turning to the study itself: TCR clusters were mostly confined to one donor each.

Of note for this clonotype: What it binds is unknown.

Study findings and constraints: The appearance of some responding clones in pre-infection memory suggested that cross-reactive memory joined.

The CDR3 consists of 14 residues. CDR1 and CDR2 (germline): SEHNR, FQNEAQ (reference sequence). Deletions cut 5 bases from V and 7 bases from J, with 17 bases between. Using its own MiXCR run on the 5' RACE reads, TCRdb lists one record per CDR3 protein. The sample carries roughly 580,000 distinct CDR3 sequences, approximately 18% recorded once. This chain links TRBV7-9 with TRBJ1-2, with a tentative D call TRBD1 (5 bases). What was sequenced was PBMCs or a T cell subset sorted from them (not recorded which). This receptor was obtained from an adult woman who had mild COVID-19 (a few samples of this study predate the infection). Cell type and time point are not known. DNA of the CDR3: TGTGCCAGCAGCCAGACACCTGGGGCGGGTGGCTACACCTTC. Amino acid sequence: CASSQTPGAGGYTF.